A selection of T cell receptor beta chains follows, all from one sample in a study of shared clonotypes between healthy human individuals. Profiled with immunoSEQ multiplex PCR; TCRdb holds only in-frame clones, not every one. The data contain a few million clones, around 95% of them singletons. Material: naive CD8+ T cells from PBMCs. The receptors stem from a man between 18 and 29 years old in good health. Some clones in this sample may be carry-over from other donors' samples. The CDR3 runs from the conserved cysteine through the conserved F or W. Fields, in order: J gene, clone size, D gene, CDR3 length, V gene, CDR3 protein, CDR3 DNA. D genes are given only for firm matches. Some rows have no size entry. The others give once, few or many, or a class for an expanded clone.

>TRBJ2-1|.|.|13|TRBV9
CASGSGDYNEQFF
TGTGCCAGCGGTAGCGGAGACTACAATGAGCAGTTCTTC
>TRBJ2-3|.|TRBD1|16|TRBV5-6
CASSLSWTGGSDTQYF
TGTGCCAGCAGCTTGTCATGGACAGGGGGGTCAGATACGCAGTATTTT
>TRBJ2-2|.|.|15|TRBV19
CASTPWDSFTGELFF
TGTGCCAGTACCCCTTGGGACTCTTTTACCGGGGAGCTGTTTTTT
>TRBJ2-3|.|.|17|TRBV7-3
CASSDEFSGSSTDTQYF
TGTGCCAGCAGCGACGAATTTAGCGGATCTAGCACAGATACGCAGTATTTT
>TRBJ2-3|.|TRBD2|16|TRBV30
CAWSSMETSDTDTQYF
TGTGCCTGGAGTTCAATGGAGACTAGCGACACAGATACGCAGTATTTT
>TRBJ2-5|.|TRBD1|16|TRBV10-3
CATRDRGPSGQETQYF
TGTGCCACCCGGGACAGGGGACCCTCCGGGCAGGAGACCCAGTACTTC
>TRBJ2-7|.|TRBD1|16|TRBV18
CASSPNRGARGYEQYF
TGTGCCAGCTCACCAAACAGGGGAGCGAGGGGCTACGAGCAGTACTTC
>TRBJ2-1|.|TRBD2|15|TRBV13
CASIQRSGGYNEQFF
TGTGCCAGCATCCAACGGTCGGGGGGCTACAATGAGCAGTTCTTC
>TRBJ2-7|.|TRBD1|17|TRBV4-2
CASSQLSPGQGGYEQYF
TGTGCCAGCAGCCAACTCTCGCCGGGACAGGGAGGCTACGAGCAGTACTTC
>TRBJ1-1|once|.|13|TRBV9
CASSLGGETEAFF
TGTGCCAGCTCCTTGGGGGGCGAAACTGAAGCTTTCTTT
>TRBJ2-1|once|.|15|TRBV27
CASNPIYSSYNEQFF
TGTGCCAGCAATCCGATATACAGTTCCTACAATGAGCAGTTCTTC
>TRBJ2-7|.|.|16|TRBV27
CASSLSPADTSYEQYF
TGTGCCAGCAGTTTATCGCCGGCAGACACTTCCTACGAGCAGTACTTC
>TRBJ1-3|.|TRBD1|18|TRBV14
CASSHPGQGVPSGNTIYF
TGTGCCAGCAGCCACCCGGGACAGGGAGTTCCCTCTGGAAACACCATATATTTT
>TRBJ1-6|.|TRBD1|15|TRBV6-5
CASSPGQGYNSPLHF
TGTGCCAGCAGTCCTGGACAGGGATATAATTCACCCCTCCACTTT
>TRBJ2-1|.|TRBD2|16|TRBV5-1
CASSLVPGGSYNEQFF
TGCGCCAGCAGCTTGGTTCCGGGAGGAAGCTACAATGAGCAGTTCTTC
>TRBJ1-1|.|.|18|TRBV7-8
CASSLALVGARVNTEAFF
TGTGCCAGCAGCTTAGCATTGGTGGGGGCGCGGGTGAACACTGAAGCTTTCTTT
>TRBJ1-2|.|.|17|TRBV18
CASSPERAPRHYYGYTF
TGTGCCAGCTCACCTGAAAGGGCGCCGAGGCATTACTATGGCTACACCTTC
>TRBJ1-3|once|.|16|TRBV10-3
CAISEGRGGPGNTIYF
TGTGCCATCAGTGAGGGAAGGGGAGGGCCTGGAAACACCATATATTTT
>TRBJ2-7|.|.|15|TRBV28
CASSLSGTNPYEQYF
TGTGCCAGCAGTTTATCCGGGACGAACCCCTACGAGCAGTACTTC
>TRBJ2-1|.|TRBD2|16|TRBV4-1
CASSYREGIAYNEQFF
TGCGCCAGCAGCTACCGGGAGGGGATAGCCTACAATGAGCAGTTCTTC
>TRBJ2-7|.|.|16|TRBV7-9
CASSPQGTSPYYEQYF
TGTGCCAGCAGCCCCCAAGGGACCAGTCCTTACTACGAGCAGTACTTC
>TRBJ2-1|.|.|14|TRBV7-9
CASSYPGAPNEQFF
TGTGCCAGCAGCTACCCGGGGGCTCCTAATGAGCAGTTCTTC
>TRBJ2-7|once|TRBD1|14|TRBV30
CARTRSGTAYEQYF
TGTGCCCGTACTAGATCCGGGACAGCCTACGAGCAGTACTTC
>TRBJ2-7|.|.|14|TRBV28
CASSFSSSIYEQYF
TGTGCCAGCAGTTTTTCTAGCTCGATTTACGAGCAGTACTTC
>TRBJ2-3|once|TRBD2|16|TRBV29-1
CSVGGTRSLSTDTQYF
TGCAGCGTTGGAGGGACTAGATCCCTTAGCACAGATACGCAGTATTTT
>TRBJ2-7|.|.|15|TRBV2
CASSEPQVLSYEQYF
TGTGCCAGCAGTGAACCACAGGTCCTCTCCTACGAGCAGTACTTC
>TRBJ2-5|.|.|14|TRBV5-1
CASSAFSEQETQYF
TGCGCCAGCAGCGCATTTTCCGAGCAAGAGACCCAGTACTTC
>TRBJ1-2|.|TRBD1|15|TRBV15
CATSRDWDRDYGYTF
TGTGCCACCAGCAGAGATTGGGACAGGGACTATGGCTACACCTTC
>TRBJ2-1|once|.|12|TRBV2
CASRGRGLVSVF
TGTGCCAGCAGGGGGAGGGGGCTGGTTTCGGTCTTC
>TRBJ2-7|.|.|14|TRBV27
CASSLQGDGYEQYF
TGTGCCAGCAGTTTGCAAGGGGACGGTTACGAGCAGTACTTC
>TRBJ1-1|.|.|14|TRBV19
CASSIDPDGYEAFF
TGTGCCAGTAGTATAGATCCCGACGGCTATGAAGCTTTCTTT
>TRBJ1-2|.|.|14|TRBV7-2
CASSSPPLVYGYTF
TGTGCCAGCAGCTCCCCGCCTCTGGTGTATGGCTACACCTTC
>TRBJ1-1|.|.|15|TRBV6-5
CASSYSRGARTEAFF
TGTGCCAGCAGTTACTCCCGGGGGGCGCGCACTGAAGCTTTCTTT
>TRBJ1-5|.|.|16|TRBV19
CASSILWAGRNQPQHF
TGTGCCAGTAGTATCCTCTGGGCAGGCCGCAATCAGCCCCAGCATTTT
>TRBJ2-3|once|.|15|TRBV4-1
CASSQGVRVADTQYF
TGCGCCAGCAGCCAAGGGGTCAGGGTGGCAGATACGCAGTATTTT
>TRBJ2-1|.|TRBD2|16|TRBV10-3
CAISDFEGLAFNEQFF
TGTGCCATCAGTGATTTTGAGGGACTAGCATTCAATGAGCAGTTCTTC
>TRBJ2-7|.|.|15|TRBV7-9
CASSFGNGAAYEQYF
TGTGCCAGCAGCTTCGGTAATGGGGCCGCCTACGAGCAGTACTTC
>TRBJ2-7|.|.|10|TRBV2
CASRENEQYF
TGTGCCAGCAGGGAAAACGAGCAGTACTTC
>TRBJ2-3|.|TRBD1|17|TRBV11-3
CASSLRLQGQIPDTQYF
TGTGCCAGCAGCTTACGCCTACAGGGACAGATTCCAGATACGCAGTATTTT
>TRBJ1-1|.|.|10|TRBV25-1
CASRGREAFF
TGTGCCAGCCGGGGGAGGGAAGCTTTCTTT
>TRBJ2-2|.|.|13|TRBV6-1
CASSRVFTGELFF
TGTGCCAGCAGCAGGGTGTTCACCGGGGAGCTGTTTTTT
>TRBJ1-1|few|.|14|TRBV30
CAWSALEIGTEAFF
TGTGCCTGGAGTGCTTTAGAAATCGGCACTGAAGCTTTCTTT
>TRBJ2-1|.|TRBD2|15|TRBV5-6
CASSPPGLASHEQFF
TGTGCCAGCAGCCCACCGGGACTAGCCTCTCATGAGCAGTTCTTC
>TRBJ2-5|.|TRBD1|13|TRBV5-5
CASSWDRGETQYF
TGTGCCAGCAGCTGGGACAGGGGAGAGACCCAGTACTTC
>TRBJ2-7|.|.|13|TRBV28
CASSIRGSWEQYF
TGTGCCAGCAGTATCCGGGGGTCTTGGGAGCAGTACTTC
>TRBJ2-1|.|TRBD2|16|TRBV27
CASSRPGLAGYNEQFF
TGTGCCAGCAGCCGGCCGGGACTAGCGGGCTACAATGAGCAGTTCTTC
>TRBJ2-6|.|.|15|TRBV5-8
CASSLPGPGANVLTF
TGTGCCAGCAGCTTGCCAGGGCCCGGGGCCAACGTCCTGACTTTC
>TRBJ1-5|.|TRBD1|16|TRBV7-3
CASHPWDRHSNQPQHF
TGTGCCAGCCATCCATGGGACAGGCATAGCAATCAGCCCCAGCATTTT
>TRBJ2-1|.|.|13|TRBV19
CASSKQGWDEQFF
TGTGCCAGTAGTAAGCAGGGTTGGGATGAGCAGTTCTTC
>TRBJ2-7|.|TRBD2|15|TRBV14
CASSQAPSGSPEQYF
TGTGCCAGCAGCCAAGCTCCTAGCGGGAGCCCCGAGCAGTACTTC
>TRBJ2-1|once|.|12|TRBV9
CASSTIRDEQFF
TGTGCCAGCAGCACTATACGCGATGAGCAGTTCTTC
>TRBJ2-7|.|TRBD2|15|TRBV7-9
CASSPRLAGVWEQYF
TGTGCCAGCAGCCCCCGACTAGCGGGAGTCTGGGAGCAGTACTTC
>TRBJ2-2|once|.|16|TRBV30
CAWSVEVRLGGGELFF
TGTGCCTGGAGTGTGGAAGTCAGATTAGGTGGCGGGGAGCTGTTTTTT
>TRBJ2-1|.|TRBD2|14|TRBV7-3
CALTSGRSYNEQFF
TGTGCCCTCACGAGCGGGAGAAGCTACAATGAGCAGTTCTTC